These 23 T cell receptor beta chains were sequenced from one sample in a study of blood T cell repertoires in COVID-19. TCRdb's copy holds only in-frame clones and misses some; the assay was immunoSEQ multiplex PCR. The data contain fewer than 150,000 clones, approximately 84% of them singletons. The source material was peripheral blood. The source of these receptors is a woman in her thirties who had recovered from COVID-19.

The V call is TRBV5-6, the J call TRBJ2-7; D may be TRBD2 (6 bases). The V and J ends lost 2 bases and 3 bases respectively, with 15 bases between them. Germline values: CDR1 SGHDT, CDR2 YYEEEE. The CDR3 extends over 15 amino acids. The CDR3 nucleotides are TGTGCCAGCAGCTTTGGAGGGGCACGGGTCTACGAGCAGTACTTC. This gives the protein CASSFGGARVYEQYF. The full variable domain, completed using reference TRBV5-6 and TRBJ2-7, is DAGVTQSPTHLIKTRGQQVTLRCSPKSGHDTVSWYQQALGQGPQFIFQYYEEEERQRGNFPDRFSGHQFPNYSSELNVNALLLGDSALYLCASSFGGARVYEQYFGPGTRLTVT.

The chain couples TRBV6-5 to TRBJ2-7; possibly TRBD1 for D (6 bases). Trimming shortened V by 5 bases and J by 5 bases, and 10 bases separated the two germline ends. Germline CDR1 is MNHEY and CDR2 is SVGAGI. This CDR3 contains 12 residues. In DNA form, the CDR3 reads TGTGCCAGCAGTCTACACAGGGACGAGCAGTACTTC. Translated: CASSLHRDEQYF.

V and J are TRBV9 and TRBJ2-3; tentatively, D is TRBD1 (6 bases). Looked up from germline, CDR1 is SGDLS and CDR2 is YYNGEE. The V end lost 1 base, the J end lost 2 bases, and 11 bases lay between the germline ends. The CDR3 spans 15 residues. Here the CDR3 reads CASSVLWDTTDTQYF. The CDR3 DNA is TGTGCCAGCAGCGTACTTTGGGACACCACAGATACGCAGTATTTT.

The chain joins TRBV13 to TRBJ2-1, with D possibly matching TRBD2 (5 bases). Per germline, CDR1 PRHDT and CDR2 FYEKMQ (reference sequence). Trimming stripped 5 bases from V and 9 bases from J, with 17 bases between. The length of the CDR3 is 14 residues. CDR3 loop: CASSEERVPGEQFF. CDR3 nucleotides: TGTGCCAGCAGCGAAGAGAGGGTACCAGGTGAGCAGTTCTTC. Full variable domain (outside the CDR3, taken from reference TRBV13 and TRBJ2-1): AAGVIQSPRHLIKEKRETATLKCYPIPRHDTVYWYQQGPGQDPQFLISFYEKMQSDKGSIPDRFSAQQFSDYHSELNMSSLELGDSALYFCASSEERVPGEQFFGPGTRLTVL.

This clone appeared a few times. The chain couples TRBV12-5 to TRBJ2-3; a weak D match, TRBD2 (6 bases). Germline V gene sequence: CDR1 LGHNT, CDR2 FRNRAP. V dropped 4 bases and J dropped 2 bases, with 13 bases sitting between them. The CDR3 is 15 amino acids. The CDR3 DNA is TGTGCTAGTGGTTCCGGGACTTTTGACACAGATACGCAGTATTTT. Amino acid sequence: CASGSGTFDTDTQYF.

This clone occurred once. The chain joins TRBV7-3 to TRBJ2-1, with 10 bases aligning to TRBD2. The length of the CDR3 is 15 residues. V shed 5 bases, J shed 4 bases, and the junction held 5 bases outside the gene matches. The germline gives CDR1 SGHTA, CDR2 FQGTGA. The CDR3 DNA sequence: TGTGCCAGCAGCCCTAGCGGGAGCTGGTACAATGAGCAGTTCTTC. Its protein product is CASSPSGSWYNEQFF.

This chain links TRBV14 with TRBJ2-3; D not resolved. From germline, CDR1 is SGHDN and CDR2 FVKESK. CDR3 length: 15 residues. V shed 1 base and J shed 2 bases, with 10 bases lying between them. DNA for the CDR3: TGTGCCAGCAGCCAAGCGTCGTCTACCACAGATACGCAGTATTTT. The encoded protein is CASSQASSTTDTQYF.

J is TRBJ2-7 and V is TRBV5-1; possibly TRBD1 for D (6 bases). CDR3 length: 14 amino acids. The germline V gene has CDR1 SGHRS and CDR2 YFSETQ. Trimming removed 5 bases at V and 2 bases at J, with 14 bases between. Written as DNA, the CDR3 is TGCGCCAGCAGTCAGCCGGGACAAGCCTACGAGCAGTACTTC. Amino acids: CASSQPGQAYEQYF.

This clone came up once. The chain couples TRBV3-1 (or the pseudogene TRBV3-2) to TRBJ1-2, with D tentatively TRBD1 (5 bases). The germline V gene has CDR1 LGHDT and CDR2 YNNKEL (reference sequence). The CDR3 contains 13 residues. Trimming took 3 bases from V and 4 from J, leaving 9 bases between them. CDR3 region: CASSQGTTYGYTF. The CDR3 DNA sequence: TGTGCCAGCAGCCAGGGGACTACCTATGGCTACACCTTC.

The V and J genes are TRBV9 and TRBJ1-3; no definite D call. The CDR3 length is 15 residues. CDR1 SGDLS and CDR2 YYNGEE come from the germline V gene. Trimming cost V 1 base and J 0 bases, with 8 bases left between them. The DNA for the CDR3 is TGTGCCAGCAGCGTAAGTGGAGCCTCTGGAAACACCATATATTTT. It yields the protein CASSVSGASGNTIYF.

The V and J genes are TRBV29-1 and TRBJ2-7, with D tentatively TRBD1 (6 bases). Germline values: CDR1 SQVTM, CDR2 ANQGSEA. Deletions cut 4 bases from V and 6 bases from J, with 13 bases between. This CDR3 comprises 12 residues. CDR3 sequence: CSVGNRGGEQYF. The CDR3 nucleotides are TGCAGCGTTGGTAACCGAGGGGGCGAGCAGTACTTC.

The CDR3 nucleotides read TGTGCCAGCAGCTTCACCACAGGGGGGGCTTGGGAGACCCAGTACTTC. The encoded protein is CASSFTTGGAWETQYF. The chain uses TRBV5-6 and TRBJ2-5; D might be TRBD1 (8 bases). Germline CDR1 SGHDT, CDR2 YYEEEE. Trimming shortened V by 2 bases and J by 5 bases, and 19 bases separated the two germline ends. This CDR3 region has 16 residues.

This clone was detected once. The V gene is TRBV4-1, the J gene TRBJ2-1; TRBD2 matches at 8 bases. Per the germline V gene, CDR1 is MGHRA and CDR2 is YSYEKL. With 3 bases clipped from V and 0 bases from J, the junction kept 10 bases outside the gene matches. The CDR3 contains 18 residues. CDR3 loop: CASSQPMGSGSSYNEQFF. CDR3 DNA sequence: TGCGCCAGCAGCCAGCCAATGGGAAGCGGGAGCTCCTACAATGAGCAGTTCTTC.

The rearrangement links TRBV2 to TRBJ2-6, with a tentative D call TRBD2 (6 bases). Germline values: CDR1 SNHLY, CDR2 FYNNEI. The CDR3 covers 17 residues. Trimming pared 7 bases from V and 0 bases from J, leaving 16 bases between. CDR3 bases: TGTGCCAGCACTCTCTCGGGACTGTACTCTGGGGCCAACGTCCTGACTTTC. This translates into CASTLSGLYSGANVLTF.

CDR3 sequence reads: CASSYSGKSTEAFF. The CDR3 nucleotides are TGTGCCAGCAGTTATTCGGGGAAGAGCACTGAAGCTTTCTTT. The chain carries TRBV6-5 and TRBJ1-1; D is unresolved. CDR1 and CDR2 (germline): MNHEY, SVGAGI. This CDR3 has 14 residues. Trimming removed 3 bases at V and 4 bases at J, with 12 bases between.

This clone appeared once. One end of the junction does not line up with germline, which may come from a read error. This chain links TRBV7-7 with TRBJ2-5; tentatively, D is TRBD1 (5 bases). This CDR3 has 14 amino acids. The germline V gene has CDR1 SSHAT and CDR2 FNYEAQ (reference sequence). CDR3: CASSPSWTQETQYF. CDR3 nucleotides: TGTGCTAGCAGCCCCTCATGGACACAAGAGACCCAGTACTTC.

The rearrangement joins TRBV5-6 to TRBJ1-1; D is unresolved. The germline CDR1 and CDR2 sequences are SGHDT and YYEEEE. The CDR3 is 14 residues long. V was pared by 2 bases and J by 2 bases, with 10 bases between. The CDR3 region is CASSFPGVNTEAFF. The DNA for the CDR3 is TGTGCCAGCAGCTTCCCTGGAGTTAACACTGAAGCTTTCTTT.

The V and J genes are TRBV6-1 and TRBJ2-7; possible D gene TRBD2, 5 bases. Trimming cost V 4 bases and J 3 bases, with 10 bases left between them. Germline loops: CDR1 MNHNS, CDR2 SASEGT. The length of the CDR3 is 13 residues. CDR3 residues: CASSGAAGYEQYF. CDR3 DNA: TGTGCCAGCAGTGGAGCGGCAGGCTACGAGCAGTACTTC.

The chain joins TRBV18 to TRBJ1-2; 9 bases agree with TRBD1. The CDR3 runs 16 residues. Unmatched junction bases numbered 5, after V lost 2 bases and J lost 1 base. Germline CDR1 reads KGHSH; CDR2 reads LQKENI. The CDR3 region has the DNA TGTGCCAGCTCACCAGCGGGGACAGGGAATAACTATGGCTACACCTTC. As protein: CASSPAGTGNNYGYTF. Variable domain in full (rest from reference TRBV18 and TRBJ1-2): NAGVMQNPRHLVRRRGQEARLRCSPMKGHSHVYWYRQLPEEGLKFMVYLQKENIIDESGMPKERFSAEFPKEGPSILRIQQVVRGDSAAYFCASSPAGTGNNYGYTFGSGTRLTVV.

The rearrangement links TRBV19 to TRBJ1-2; TRBD1 agrees at 8 bases. V gave up 3 bases and J gave up 1 base; unmatched junction bases: 4. The germline gives CDR1 LNHDA, CDR2 SQIVND (reference sequence). This CDR3 has 15 amino acids. CDR3 sequence (DNA): TGTGCCAGTAGTATTACAGGGGGTCGTAACTATGGCTACACCTTC. Its protein product is CASSITGGRNYGYTF.

V usage is TRBV19 and J usage is TRBJ1-4; 7 bases map to TRBD1. Trimming at V came to 8 bases and at J to 3 bases, leaving 6 bases not matched to a gene. The CDR3 length is 14 residues. CDR1 and CDR2 (germline): LNHDA, SQIVND (reference sequence). The CDR3 loop reads CASRGRGPNEKLFF. The CDR3 DNA sequence: TGTGCCAGTCGGGGAAGGGGGCCTAATGAAAAACTGTTTTTT. Variable domain in full (rest from reference TRBV19 and TRBJ1-4): DGGITQSPKYLFRKEGQNVTLSCEQNLNHDAMYWYRQDPGQGLRLIYYSQIVNDFQKGDIAEGYSVSREKKESFPLTVTSAQKNPTAFYLCASRGRGPNEKLFFGSGTQLSVL.

The rearrangement uses TRBV18 and TRBJ1-2; 10 nucleotides line up with TRBD1. The CDR3 has 14 residues. Trimming removed 6 bases from V and 6 bases from J; junction bases left unmatched: 7. Looked up from germline, CDR1 is KGHSH and CDR2 is LQKENI. The CDR3 protein is CASSARQGANGYTF. The CDR3 DNA sequence: TGTGCCAGCTCCGCAAGACAGGGGGCGAATGGCTACACCTTC.

This sequence joins TRBV13 and TRBJ2-5; 13 bases agree with TRBD2. V trimming: 1 base; J trimming: 5 bases; junction bases outside the gene matches: 10. The CDR3 is 18 residues long. Germline-derived CDR1 and CDR2 are PRHDT and FYEKMQ (reference sequence). The CDR3 reads CASSLAGTSGKTGETQYF. In DNA, the CDR3 is TGTGCCAGCAGCTTAGCGGGGACTAGCGGGAAAACCGGGGAGACCCAGTACTTC.